The 11 T cell receptor beta chains in this list originate from one sample, sequenced in a study of blood T cells in healthy people across ages. Together with a sample-barcoded 5' primer, a J-beta primer mix was included in a second PCR lasting about 6 to 11 cycles. TCRdb passed the 5' RACE reads through MiXCR, listing each CDR3 protein once. The table has roughly 1.9 million distinct CDR3 sequences, 39% seen once. Sequencing was carried out using blood. The source is a human donor in good health.

The chain links TRBV6-2 or TRBV6-3 to TRBJ2-7; 14 bases are shared with TRBD2. Germline V lookup: CDR1 MNHEY, CDR2 SVGEGT. This CDR3 contains 18 residues. The trim removed 0 bases at V and 2 bases at J, leaving 6 bases unmatched. Here the CDR3 reads CASSYSTSGGASPYEQYF. The CDR3 DNA sequence: TGTGCCAGCAGTTACTCGACTAGCGGGGGGGCCTCTCCCTACGAGCAGTACTTC.

Comment on this clonotype: An end of the junction does not agree with germline; a read error may underlie this. This sequence joins TRBV6-2 or TRBV6-3 and TRBJ2-7, with 7 bases identical to TRBD2. Per the germline V gene, CDR1 is MNHEY and CDR2 is SVGEGT. The CDR3 runs 17 residues. The CDR3 DNA reads TGTGCCAGCAGTTACGCCAGAAGCGGGGCCAGCTCCTACGAGCGGTACTTC. Translated: CASSYARSGASSYERYF.

The J gene is TRBJ1-6, the V gene TRBV4-2, with a possible D match to TRBD1 (6 bases). The length of the CDR3 is 15 residues. Trimming removed 0 bases at V and 6 bases at J, with 9 bases between. Germline-derived CDR1 and CDR2 are LGHNA and YNFKEQ. The CDR3 is CASSQEVGGNSPLHF. The CDR3 region has the DNA TGTGCCAGCAGCCAAGAAGTAGGGGGTAATTCACCCCTCCACTTT.

This clonotype has just a few counts. The genes are TRBV6-2 or TRBV6-3 and TRBJ2-4, with 10 bases identical to TRBD2. This CDR3 is 15 amino acids long. Trimming took 2 bases from V and 13 from J; bases not matched to a gene: 11. Germline V gene sequence: CDR1 MNHEY, CDR2 SVGEGT. The DNA for the CDR3 is TGTGCCAGCAGTTACCCTAGCGGGGGTAACAATGAGCAGTACTTC. This encodes CASSYPSGGNNEQYF.

The chain is built from TRBV29-1 and TRBJ1-2, with D possibly matching TRBD1 (6 bases). Looked up from germline, CDR1 is SQVTM and CDR2 is ANQGSEA. V lost 3 bases and J lost 4, with 18 bases in between. The CDR3 has 15 amino acids. CDR3 residues: CSVDSNIGDTYGYTF. The CDR3 DNA reads TGCAGCGTTGATTCGAATATTGGGGACACCTATGGCTACACCTTC.

Comment on this clonotype: A much larger clone differs by one base, so this may be a read error. The chain has TRBV12-3 or TRBV12-4 and TRBJ2-5; D ambiguous. V was shortened by 3 bases and J by 3 bases, with 11 bases between the two germline ends. There are 14 residues in the CDR3. CDR3 bases: TGTGCCAGCAGTTTTGGGATAGTCAAAGAGACCCAGTACTTC. Protein sequence: CASSFGIVKETQYF.

The sample holds a few counts of this clonotype. The rearrangement uses TRBV2 and TRBJ2-6; either TRBD1 or TRBD2 may supply D (5 bases each). V shed 6 bases and J shed 2 bases, with 11 bases lying between them. The germline V gene has CDR1 SNHLY and CDR2 FYNNEI. The CDR3 has 15 residues. The CDR3: CASRLMGAGANVLTF. The CDR3 nucleotides read TGTGCCAGCAGATTAATGGGGGCTGGGGCCAACGTCCTGACTTTC.

This clonotype occurred a few times. The chain combines TRBV20-1 with TRBJ2-1; 10 bases align to TRBD2. V lost 6 bases, J lost 1 base, and 15 bases stayed unmatched. This CDR3 region has 18 residues. CDR1 is DFQATT, CDR2 SNEGSKA, per germline (reference sequence). The CDR3 DNA reads as TGCAGTGCGCCACCCGTGAGCGGGGGGGCAAAATCCTACAATGAGCAGTTCTTC. It specifies CSAPPVSGGAKSYNEQFF.

The chain combines TRBV12-3 or TRBV12-4 with TRBJ2-3; D is possibly TRBD2 (6 bases). This CDR3 spans 14 amino acids. The V gene lost 5 bases and the J gene lost 6 bases, with 15 bases spanning the gap. CDR3 sequence reads: CASSLRDSLDTQYF. The CDR3 bases are TGTGCCAGCAGTCTCCGGGACTCCCTGGATACGCAGTATTTT.

This clonotype came up a few times. The V gene is TRBV6-6, the J gene TRBJ1-4, with 9 bases matching TRBD1. Germline V gene data show CDR1 as MNHNY and CDR2 as SVGAGI (reference sequence). Germline trimming cut 5 bases from V and 8 bases from J; bases unmatched to any gene: 12. CDR3 length: 16 amino acids. The CDR3 nucleotides read TGTGCCAGCAGTCCAATAACACAGGGGGCGGGGGAAAAACTGTTTTTT. Protein sequence: CASSPITQGAGEKLFF.

The chain joins TRBV20-1 to TRBJ2-4; D perhaps matches TRBD1 (5 bases). The end of the DNA fits TRBJ2-7 better, so the J call may be wrong. Germline loops: CDR1 DFQATT, CDR2 SNEGSKA (reference sequence). The CDR3 runs to 14 residues. This CDR3 reads CSVISGKEGYEQYF. CDR3 DNA: TGCAGTGTTATATCAGGGAAAGAAGGCTACGAGCAGTACTTC.